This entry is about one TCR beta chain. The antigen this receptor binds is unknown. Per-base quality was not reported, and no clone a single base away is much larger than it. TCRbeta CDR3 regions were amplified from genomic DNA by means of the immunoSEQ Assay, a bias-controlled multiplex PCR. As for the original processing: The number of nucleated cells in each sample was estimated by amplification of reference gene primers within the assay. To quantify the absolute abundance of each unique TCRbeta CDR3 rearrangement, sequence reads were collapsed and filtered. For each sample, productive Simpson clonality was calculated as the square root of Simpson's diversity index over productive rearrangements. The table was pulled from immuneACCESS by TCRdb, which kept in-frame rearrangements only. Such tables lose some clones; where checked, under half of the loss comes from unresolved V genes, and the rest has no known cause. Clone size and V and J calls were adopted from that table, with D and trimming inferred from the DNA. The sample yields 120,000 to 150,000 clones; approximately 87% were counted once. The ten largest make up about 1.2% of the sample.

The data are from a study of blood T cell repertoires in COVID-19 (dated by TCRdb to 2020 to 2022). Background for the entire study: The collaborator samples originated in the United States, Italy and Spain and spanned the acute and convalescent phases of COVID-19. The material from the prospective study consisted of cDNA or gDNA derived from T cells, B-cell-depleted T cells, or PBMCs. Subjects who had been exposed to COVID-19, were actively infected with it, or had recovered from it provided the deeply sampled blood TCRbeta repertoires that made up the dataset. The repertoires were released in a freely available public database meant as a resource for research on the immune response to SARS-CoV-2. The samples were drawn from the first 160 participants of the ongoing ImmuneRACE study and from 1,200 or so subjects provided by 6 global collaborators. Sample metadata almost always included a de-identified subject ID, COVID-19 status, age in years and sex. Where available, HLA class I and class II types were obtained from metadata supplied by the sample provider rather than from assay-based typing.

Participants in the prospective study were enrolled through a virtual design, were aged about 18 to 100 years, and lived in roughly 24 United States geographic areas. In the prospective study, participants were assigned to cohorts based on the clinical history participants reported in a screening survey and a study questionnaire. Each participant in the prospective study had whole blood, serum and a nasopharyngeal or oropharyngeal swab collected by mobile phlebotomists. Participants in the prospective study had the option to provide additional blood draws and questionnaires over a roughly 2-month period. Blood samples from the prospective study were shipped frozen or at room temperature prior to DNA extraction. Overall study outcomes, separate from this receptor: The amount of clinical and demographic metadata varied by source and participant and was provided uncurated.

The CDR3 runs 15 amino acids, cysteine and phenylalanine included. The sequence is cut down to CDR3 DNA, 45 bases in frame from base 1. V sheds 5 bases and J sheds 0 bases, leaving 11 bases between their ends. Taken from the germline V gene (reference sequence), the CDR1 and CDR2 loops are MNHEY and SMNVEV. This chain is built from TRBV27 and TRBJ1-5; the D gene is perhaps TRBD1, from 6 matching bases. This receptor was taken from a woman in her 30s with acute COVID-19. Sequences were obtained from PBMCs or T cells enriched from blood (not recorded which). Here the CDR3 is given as CASSKDSNSNQPQHF. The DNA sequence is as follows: TGTGCCAGCAGTAAGGACAGTAATAGCAATCAGCCCCAGCATTTT.